This T cell receptor (beta chain) was retrieved from a study of tumor-infiltrating lymphocytes in primary liver carcinoma (dated by TCRdb to about 2017). For the study in its entirety: The five patients, three men and two women aged 30 to 69 years, had hepatocellular carcinoma (four) or combined HCC and intrahepatic cholangiocarcinoma (one). TCRbeta repertoire sequencing, expression microarrays and whole-exome sequencing were combined in the study across five regions of each liver tumor, with adjacent normal tissue and blood also included. The five patients had tumors of stage T1-T3 N0M0, with maximum diameters ranging from roughly 4 to 11 cm. Repertoires from technical replicates were highly reproducible, with mean shared-clone rates approximately 0.9 and correlation coefficients above 0.95. Each sample produced roughly 3.65 to 7.13 million productive TCRbeta reads, and read depth showed no significant difference between tissue types. To link TCRbeta repertoire diversity with the local molecular phenotype, the 25 to 30 tumor region samples were profiled using Agilent mRNA microarrays. A total of about 35 specimens from 5 patients went through TCRbeta repertoire sequencing, namely 25 tumor regions, 5 adjacent noncancerous liver tissues and 5 peripheral blood samples.

Of note for this clonotype: Its antigen is not yet known. One junction end does not reproduce the germline sequence, and a read error may be involved.

The full study reports these points: The study included only five patients, and the authors note findings should be validated in a larger study. The top 250 clones accounted for a significantly greater share of the repertoire in tumors than in blood (p = 0.039). Since the samples were bulk and unsorted, there was no way to compare CD4+ and CD8+ T cell repertoires. Only the TCR beta chain was sequenced, so true repertoire diversity is likely underestimated because unpaired alpha chains were not captured. Only roughly 7-24% of top clones appeared in all five regions of a tumor, which suggests that tumor-infiltrating T cells are spatially heterogeneous. Repertoire overlap was higher between tumor regions (mean roughly 35%) than tumor-adjacent (around 17%) or tumor-blood (approximately 14%) pairs, consistent with antigen-driven expansion.

Without any cell sorting, total RNA and DNA were extracted together from about 20-30 mg of bulk tissue using the AllPrep DNA/RNA mini kit. Between November 2015 and early 2016, 4 or 5 patients in China with histopathologically diagnosed primary liver carcinoma had their tumors surgically resected. Patients had chronic HBV infection and were treatment-naive at sampling. Five spatially separated regions were sampled from each tumor: the superior, inferior, left-lateral and right-lateral poles, plus the tumor centre. According to histology, viable tumor cells made up more than 85% of every tumor sample. Fresh tumor and adjacent tissue pieces were bisected, with one half stored in RNAlater at -80 degrees C and the other half sent for histology. A constant-region primer and ProtoScript II reverse transcriptase were used to reverse-transcribe TCRbeta-specific cDNA from around 530 ng total RNA. The TCRbeta libraries were prepared through three rounds of nested multiplex PCR following a slightly modified ARM-PCR procedure. Sample barcodes and Illumina adapters were attached in a final 25-cycle PCR using Deep VentR polymerase. Amplicons of 200-500 bp were gel-purified with a QIAquick gel extraction kit before sequencing. An Illumina HiSeq 2500 was used to sequence the TCRbeta amplicons with 250-bp paired-end reads. On the authors' methods: To recover full CDR3 sequences, reads were quality-trimmed using Trimmomatic v0.33 and paired reads were then merged using FLASH v1.2.11. MiGEC v1.2.1b assigned V, D and J germline segments to the rearranged TCRbeta sequences. Clonotype statistics, along with Shannon-Wiener diversity indices, were calculated using VDJtools v1.0.0. To cut down on sampling bias, every analysis after diversity analysis relied on just the 250 most abundant clonotypes from each sample. TCRdb reworked the public reads: Q25 trimming with fastp, MiXCR clone assembly, productive beta chains retained. When rows share a CDR3 protein, they turn into one entry using the most common DNA and genes. The V and J calls and clone size come from TCRdb's table, not from the authors' own analysis. The sample table shows about 99,000 distinct CDR3 sequences, and around two thirds are seen once. Around 9.5% of the sample goes to the ten largest clones.

This TCR came from a woman between 55 and 75 years old with primary liver carcinoma and hepatitis B virus infection. Sequenced: liver tumor tissue from sampling region 5. The sample's cell subset or site label, decoded: tumor region T5, tumor centre.

The DNA sequence reads TGTACCAGCAGCCCAGTTCGAGGTGCAGGAGGAAGGCATGGCTACACCTTC. This gives the protein CTSSPVRGAGGRHGYTF. The sequence is built from TRBV11-2 and TRBJ1-2; the D gene is not confidently resolved. The germline V gene gives CDR1 as SGHAT and CDR2 as FQNNGV. Measured from the cysteine to the phenylalanine, the CDR3 is 17 residues long. Only the CDR3 DNA stays, 51 bases, in frame from base 1.